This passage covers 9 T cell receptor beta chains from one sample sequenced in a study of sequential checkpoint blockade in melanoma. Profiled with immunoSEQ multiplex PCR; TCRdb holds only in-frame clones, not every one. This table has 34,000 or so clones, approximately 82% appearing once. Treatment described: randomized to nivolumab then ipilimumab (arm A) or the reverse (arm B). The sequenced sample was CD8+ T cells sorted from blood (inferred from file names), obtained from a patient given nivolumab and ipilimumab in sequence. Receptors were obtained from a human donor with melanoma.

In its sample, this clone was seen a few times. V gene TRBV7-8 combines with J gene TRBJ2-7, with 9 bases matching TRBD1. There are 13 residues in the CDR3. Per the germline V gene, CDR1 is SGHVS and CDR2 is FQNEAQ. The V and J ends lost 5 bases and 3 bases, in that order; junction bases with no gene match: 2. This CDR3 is CASSPGQGYEQYF. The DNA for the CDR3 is TGTGCCAGCAGCCCGGGACAGGGCTACGAGCAGTACTTC.

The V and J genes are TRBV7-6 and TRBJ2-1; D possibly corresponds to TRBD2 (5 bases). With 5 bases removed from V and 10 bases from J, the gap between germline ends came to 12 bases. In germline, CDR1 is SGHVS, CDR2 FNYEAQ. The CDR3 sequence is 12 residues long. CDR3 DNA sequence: TGTGCCAGCAGCCTGACTCGAGGGGAGCAGTTCTTC. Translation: CASSLTRGEQFF.

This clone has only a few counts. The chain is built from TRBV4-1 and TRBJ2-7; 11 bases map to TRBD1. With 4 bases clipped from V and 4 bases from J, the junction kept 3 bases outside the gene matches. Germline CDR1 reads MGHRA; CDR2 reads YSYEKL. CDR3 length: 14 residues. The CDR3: CASSPGQGVYEQYF. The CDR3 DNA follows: TGCGCCAGCAGCCCGGGACAGGGGGTGTACGAGCAGTACTTC.

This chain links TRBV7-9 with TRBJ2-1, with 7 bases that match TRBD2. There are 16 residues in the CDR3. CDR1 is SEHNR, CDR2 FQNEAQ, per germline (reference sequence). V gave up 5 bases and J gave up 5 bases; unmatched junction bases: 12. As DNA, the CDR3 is TGTGCCAGCAGCCCCGTTTTAGGCGGGAGAGACAATGAGCAGTTCTTC. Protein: CASSPVLGGRDNEQFF.

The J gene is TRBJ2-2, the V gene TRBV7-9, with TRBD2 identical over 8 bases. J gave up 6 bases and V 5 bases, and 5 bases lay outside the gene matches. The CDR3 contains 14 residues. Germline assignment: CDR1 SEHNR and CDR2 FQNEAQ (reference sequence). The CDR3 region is CASSNVGRAGELFF. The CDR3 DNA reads TGTGCCAGCAGCAACGTCGGGAGGGCCGGGGAGCTGTTTTTT.

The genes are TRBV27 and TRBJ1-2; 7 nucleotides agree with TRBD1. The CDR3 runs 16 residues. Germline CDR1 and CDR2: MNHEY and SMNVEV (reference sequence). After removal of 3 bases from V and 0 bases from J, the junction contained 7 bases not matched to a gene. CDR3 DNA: TGTGCCAGCAGTTTCCGGGACAGTATCTCTAACTATGGCTACACCTTC. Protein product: CASSFRDSISNYGYTF.

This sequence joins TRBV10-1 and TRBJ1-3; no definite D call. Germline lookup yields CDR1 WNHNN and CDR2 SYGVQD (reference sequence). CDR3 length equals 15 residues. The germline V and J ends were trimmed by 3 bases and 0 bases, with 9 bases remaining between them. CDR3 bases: TGCGCCAGCAGTGACTCAGGCCGCTCTGGAAACACCATATATTTT. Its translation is CASSDSGRSGNTIYF.

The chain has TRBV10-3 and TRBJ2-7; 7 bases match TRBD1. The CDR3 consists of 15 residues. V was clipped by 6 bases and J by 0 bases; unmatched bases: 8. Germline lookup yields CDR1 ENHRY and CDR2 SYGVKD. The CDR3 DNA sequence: TGTGCCATCAGGAAACAGGGGTTCATCTCCTACGAGCAGTACTTC. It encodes CAIRKQGFISYEQYF.

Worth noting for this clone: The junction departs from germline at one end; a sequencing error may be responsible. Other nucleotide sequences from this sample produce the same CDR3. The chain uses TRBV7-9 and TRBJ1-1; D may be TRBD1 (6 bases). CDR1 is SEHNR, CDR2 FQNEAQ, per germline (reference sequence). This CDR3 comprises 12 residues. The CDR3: CASIRGNTEAFF. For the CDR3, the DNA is TGTGCCAGCATAAGGGGGAACACTGAAGCCTTCTTT.